This TCR beta chain is drawn from a study of T cells in Graves' hyperthyroidism and ophthalmopathy. Findings and limits, study-wide: Ophthalmopathy cases were set apart from stable hyperthyroidism by a 13 V-J model.

Diagnosis of hyperthyroidism was new in patients aged 18 to 65, and its duration was under 2 months. The CDR3 extends over 17 amino acids. Per the germline V gene, CDR1 is LGHDT and CDR2 is YNNKEL (reference sequence). V lost 4 bases and J lost 3; bases outside the gene matches: 8. The table lists this clonotype with many counts. The antigen remains unidentified. RNA transcripts were the template for amplifying TCR beta CDR3 regions. The TCR CDR3 first-round RT-PCR relied on the HTBI primer set. Via MiXCR, TCRdb re-called the multiplex PCR reads, giving one row per CDR3 protein. This table has 150,000 to 200,000 distinct CDR3 sequences, 15% to 20% appearing once.

V is TRBV3-1 and J is TRBJ2-3; the match to TRBD2 covers 12 bases. Sequencing was done on a sample of blood. This sequence was found in a woman in her 50s with Graves' hyperthyroidism. This CDR3 reads CASSPPSGGAETDTQYF. In nucleotides, the CDR3 is TGTGCCAGCAGCCCCCCTAGCGGGGGGGCGGAAACAGATACGCAGTATTTT.